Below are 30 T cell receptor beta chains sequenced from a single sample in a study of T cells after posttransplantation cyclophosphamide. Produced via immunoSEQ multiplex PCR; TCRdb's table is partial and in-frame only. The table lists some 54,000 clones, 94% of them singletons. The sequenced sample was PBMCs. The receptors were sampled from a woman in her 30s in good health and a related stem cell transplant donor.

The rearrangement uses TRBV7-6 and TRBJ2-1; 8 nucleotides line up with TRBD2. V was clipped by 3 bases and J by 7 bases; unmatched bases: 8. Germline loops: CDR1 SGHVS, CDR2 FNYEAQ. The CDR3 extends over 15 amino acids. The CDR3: CASSFSGGALNEQFF. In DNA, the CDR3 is TGTGCCAGCAGCTTTTCCGGGGGGGCCCTTAATGAGCAGTTCTTC.

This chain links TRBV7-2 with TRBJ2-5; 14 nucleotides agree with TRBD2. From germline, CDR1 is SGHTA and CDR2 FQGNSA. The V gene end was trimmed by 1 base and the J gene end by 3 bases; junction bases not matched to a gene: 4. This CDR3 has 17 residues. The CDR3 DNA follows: TGTGCCAGCAGCTTAGGACTAGCGGGGGGGTGGAAAGAGACCCAGTACTTC. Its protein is CASSLGLAGGWKETQYF. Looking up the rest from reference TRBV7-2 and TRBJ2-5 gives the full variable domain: GAGVSQSPSNKVTEKGKDVELRCDPISGHTALYWYRQSLGQGLEFLIYFQGNSAPDKSGLPSDRFSAERTGGSVSTLTIQRTQQEDSAVYLCASSLGLAGGWKETQYFGPGTRLLVL.

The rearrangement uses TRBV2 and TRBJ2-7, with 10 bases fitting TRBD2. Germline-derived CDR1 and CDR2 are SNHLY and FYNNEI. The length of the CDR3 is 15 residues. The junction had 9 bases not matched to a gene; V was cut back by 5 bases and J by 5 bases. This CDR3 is CASSRSGGVYNEQYF. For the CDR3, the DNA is TGTGCCAGCAGTCGGAGCGGGGGGGTCTATAACGAGCAGTACTTC.

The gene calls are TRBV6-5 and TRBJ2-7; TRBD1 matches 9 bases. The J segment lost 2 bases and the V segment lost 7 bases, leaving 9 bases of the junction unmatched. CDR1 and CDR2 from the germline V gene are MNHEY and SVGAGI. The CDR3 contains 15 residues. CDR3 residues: CASKIGGTGTYEQYF. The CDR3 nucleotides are TGTGCCAGCAAAATCGGAGGGACAGGGACCTACGAGCAGTACTTC.

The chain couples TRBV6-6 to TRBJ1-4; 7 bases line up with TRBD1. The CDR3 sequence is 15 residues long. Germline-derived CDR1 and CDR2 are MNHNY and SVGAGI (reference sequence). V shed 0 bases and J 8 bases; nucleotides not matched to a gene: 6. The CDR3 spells CASSYSGQGEEKLFF. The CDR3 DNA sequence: TGTGCCAGCAGTTACTCGGGGCAGGGGGAGGAAAAACTGTTTTTT.

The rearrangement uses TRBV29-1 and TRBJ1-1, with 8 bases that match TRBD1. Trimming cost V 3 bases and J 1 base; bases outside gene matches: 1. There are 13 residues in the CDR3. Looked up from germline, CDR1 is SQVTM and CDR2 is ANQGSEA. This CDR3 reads CSVETGANTEAFF. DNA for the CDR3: TGCAGCGTTGAGACAGGGGCGAACACTGAAGCTTTCTTT.

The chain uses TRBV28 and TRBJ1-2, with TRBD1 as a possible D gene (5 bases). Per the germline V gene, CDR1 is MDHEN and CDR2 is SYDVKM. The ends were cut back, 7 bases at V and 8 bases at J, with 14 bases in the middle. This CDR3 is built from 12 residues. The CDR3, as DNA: TGTGCCAGCACGGGGGGGGGTGGAGGCTACACCTTC. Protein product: CASTGGGGGYTF.

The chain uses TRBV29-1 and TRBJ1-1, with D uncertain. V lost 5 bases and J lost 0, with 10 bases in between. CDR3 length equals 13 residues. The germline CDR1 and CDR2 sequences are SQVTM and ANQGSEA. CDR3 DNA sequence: TGCAGCGTTTCTGTCTCTTTGAACACTGAAGCTTTCTTT. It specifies CSVSVSLNTEAFF. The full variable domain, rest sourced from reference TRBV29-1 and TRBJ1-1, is SAVISQKPSRDICQRGTSLTIQCQVDSQVTMMFWYRQQPGQSLTLIATANQGSEATYESGFVIDKFPISRPNLTFSTLTVSNMSPEDSSIYLCSVSVSLNTEAFFGQGTRLTVV.

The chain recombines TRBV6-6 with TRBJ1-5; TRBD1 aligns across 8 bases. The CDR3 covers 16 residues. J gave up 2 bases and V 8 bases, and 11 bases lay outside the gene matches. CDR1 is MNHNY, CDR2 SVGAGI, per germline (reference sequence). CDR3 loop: CASGPTGVRGNQPQHF. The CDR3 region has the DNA TGTGCCAGCGGTCCGACAGGGGTAAGAGGCAATCAGCCCCAGCATTTT.

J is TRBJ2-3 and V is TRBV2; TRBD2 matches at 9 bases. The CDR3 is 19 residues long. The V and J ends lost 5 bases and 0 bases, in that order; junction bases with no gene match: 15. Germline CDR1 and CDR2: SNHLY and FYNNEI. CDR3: CASSPPLGGAGGSTDTQYF. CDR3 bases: TGTGCCAGCAGTCCTCCCCTAGGGGGAGCGGGGGGTAGCACAGATACGCAGTATTTT.

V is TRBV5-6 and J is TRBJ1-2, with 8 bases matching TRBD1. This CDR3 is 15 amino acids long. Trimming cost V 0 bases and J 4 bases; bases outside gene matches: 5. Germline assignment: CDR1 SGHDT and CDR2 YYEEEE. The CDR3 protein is CASSLGDRTFYGYTF. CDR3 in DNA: TGTGCCAGCAGCTTGGGGGACAGGACTTTCTATGGCTACACCTTC.

As DNA, the CDR3 is TGTGCCAGCAGCTTAACGTCTGGGGACAGAACGTTTTTTTACGAGCAGTACTTC. The encoded protein is CASSLTSGDRTFFYEQYF. The chain uses TRBV7-2 and TRBJ2-7, with TRBD1 matching 7 bases. This CDR3 region has 18 residues. Germline V gene lookup returns CDR1 SGHTA and CDR2 FQGNSA. Trimming cost V 2 bases and J 4 bases; bases outside gene matches: 17.

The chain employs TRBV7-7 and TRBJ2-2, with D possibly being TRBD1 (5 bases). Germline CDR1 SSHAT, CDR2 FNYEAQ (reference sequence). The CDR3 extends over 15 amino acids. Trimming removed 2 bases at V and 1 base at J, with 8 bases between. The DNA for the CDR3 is TGTGCCAGCAGCTTACTTACAGGGAACACCGGGGAGCTGTTTTTT. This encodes CASSLLTGNTGELFF.

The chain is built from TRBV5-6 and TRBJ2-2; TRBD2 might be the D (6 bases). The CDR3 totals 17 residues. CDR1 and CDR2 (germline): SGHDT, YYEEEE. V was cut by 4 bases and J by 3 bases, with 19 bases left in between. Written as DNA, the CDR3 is TGTGCCAGCAGCGTCATTGCGGGCAGGGAGGACACCGGGGAGCTGTTTTTT. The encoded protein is CASSVIAGREDTGELFF.

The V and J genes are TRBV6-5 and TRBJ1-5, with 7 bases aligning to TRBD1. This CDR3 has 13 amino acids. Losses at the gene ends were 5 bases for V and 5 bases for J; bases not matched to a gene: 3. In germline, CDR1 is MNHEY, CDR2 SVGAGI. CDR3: CASSPGQDQPQHF. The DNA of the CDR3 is TGTGCCAGCAGTCCCGGACAGGATCAGCCCCAGCATTTT.

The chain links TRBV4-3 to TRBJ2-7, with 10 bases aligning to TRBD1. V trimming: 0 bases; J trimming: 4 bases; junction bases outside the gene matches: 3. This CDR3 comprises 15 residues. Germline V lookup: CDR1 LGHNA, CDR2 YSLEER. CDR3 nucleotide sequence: TGCGCCAGCAGCCAAGATGGGACAGGGGATTACGAGCAGTACTTC. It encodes CASSQDGTGDYEQYF.

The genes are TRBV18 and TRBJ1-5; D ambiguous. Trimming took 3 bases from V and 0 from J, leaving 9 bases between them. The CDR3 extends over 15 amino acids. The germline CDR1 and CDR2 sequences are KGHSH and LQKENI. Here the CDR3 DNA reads TGTGCCAGCTCACCGTCCACACCTAGCAATCAGCCCCAGCATTTT. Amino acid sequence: CASSPSTPSNQPQHF.

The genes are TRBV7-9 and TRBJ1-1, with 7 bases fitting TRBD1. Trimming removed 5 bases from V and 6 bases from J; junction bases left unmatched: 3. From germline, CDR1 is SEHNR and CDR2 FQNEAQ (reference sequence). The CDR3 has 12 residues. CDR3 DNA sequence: TGTGCCAGCAGCCAGGGGGGCCCTGAAGCTTTCTTT. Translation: CASSQGGPEAFF. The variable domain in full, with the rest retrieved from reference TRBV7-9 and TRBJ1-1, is DTGVSQNPRHKITKRGQNVTFRCDPISEHNRLYWYRQTLGQGPEFLTYFQNEAQLEKSRLLSDRFSAERPKGSFSTLEIQRTEQGDSAMYLCASSQGGPEAFFGQGTRLTVV.

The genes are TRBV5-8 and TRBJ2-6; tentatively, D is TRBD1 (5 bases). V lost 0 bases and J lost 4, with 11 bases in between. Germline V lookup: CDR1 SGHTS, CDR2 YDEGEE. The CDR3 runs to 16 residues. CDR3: CASSLGQGAGANVLTF. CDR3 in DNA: TGTGCCAGCAGCTTGGGCCAGGGTGCAGGGGCCAACGTCCTGACTTTC.

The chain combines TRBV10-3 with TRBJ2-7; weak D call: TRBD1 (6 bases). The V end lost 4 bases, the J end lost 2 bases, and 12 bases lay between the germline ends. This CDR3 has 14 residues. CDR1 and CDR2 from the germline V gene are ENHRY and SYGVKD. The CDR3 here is CAISARQETYEQYF. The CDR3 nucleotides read TGTGCCATCAGTGCTCGACAGGAGACCTACGAGCAGTACTTC.

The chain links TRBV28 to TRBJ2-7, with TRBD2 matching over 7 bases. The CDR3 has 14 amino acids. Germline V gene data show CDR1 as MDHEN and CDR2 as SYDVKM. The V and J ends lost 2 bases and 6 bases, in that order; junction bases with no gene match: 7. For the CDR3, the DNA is TGTGCCAGCAGTTTAGGGGGGGGTAGGTCCGAGCAGTACTTC. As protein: CASSLGGGRSEQYF.

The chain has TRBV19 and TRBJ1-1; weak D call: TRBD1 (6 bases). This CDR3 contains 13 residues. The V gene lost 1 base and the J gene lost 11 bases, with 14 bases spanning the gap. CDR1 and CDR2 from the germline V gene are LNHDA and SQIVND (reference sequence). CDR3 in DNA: TGTGCCAGTAGTATAGTGGCCACAGGGTGGGCTTTCTTT. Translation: CASSIVATGWAFF.

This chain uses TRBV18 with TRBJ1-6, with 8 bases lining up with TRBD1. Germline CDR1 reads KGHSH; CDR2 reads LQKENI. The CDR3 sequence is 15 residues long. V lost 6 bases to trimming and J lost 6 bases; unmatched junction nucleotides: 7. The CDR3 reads CASSLRGPSNSPLHF. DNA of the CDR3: TGTGCCAGCTCTCTCAGGGGGCCCAGTAATTCACCCCTCCACTTT.

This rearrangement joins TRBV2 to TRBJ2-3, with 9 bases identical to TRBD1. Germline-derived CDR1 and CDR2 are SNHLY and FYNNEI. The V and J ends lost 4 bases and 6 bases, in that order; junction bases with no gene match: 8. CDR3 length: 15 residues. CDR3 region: CASSAGTGRTDTQYF. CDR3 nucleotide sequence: TGTGCCAGCAGTGCCGGGACAGGGCGAACGGATACGCAGTATTTT.

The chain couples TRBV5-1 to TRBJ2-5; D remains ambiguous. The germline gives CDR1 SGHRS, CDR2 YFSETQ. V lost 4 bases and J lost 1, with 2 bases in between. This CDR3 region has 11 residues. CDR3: CASSLQETQYF. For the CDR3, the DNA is TGCGCCAGCAGCCTCCAAGAGACCCAGTACTTC.

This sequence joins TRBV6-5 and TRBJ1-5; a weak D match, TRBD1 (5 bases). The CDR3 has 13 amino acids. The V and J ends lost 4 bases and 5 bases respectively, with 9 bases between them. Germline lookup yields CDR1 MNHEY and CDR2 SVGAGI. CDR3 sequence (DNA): TGTGCCAGCAGTTGGGGGGGTCATCAGCCCCAGCATTTT. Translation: CASSWGGHQPQHF.

The CDR3 DNA sequence: TGTGCCAGCAGCGCCAGAGGGGGCAATTCACCCCTCCACTTT. Translation gives CASSARGGNSPLHF. V is TRBV7-3 and J is TRBJ1-6; 7 bases fit TRBD1. Germline V gene sequence: CDR1 SGHTA, CDR2 FQGTGA. The CDR3 covers 14 residues. Germline trimming cut 5 bases from V and 7 bases from J; bases unmatched to any gene: 5.

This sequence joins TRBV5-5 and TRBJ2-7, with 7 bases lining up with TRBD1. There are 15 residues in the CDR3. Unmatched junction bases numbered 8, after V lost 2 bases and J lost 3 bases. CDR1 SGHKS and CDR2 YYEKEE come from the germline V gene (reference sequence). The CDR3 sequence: CASSFSYRGGYEQYF. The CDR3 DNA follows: TGTGCCAGCAGCTTTAGTTACAGGGGTGGCTACGAGCAGTACTTC.

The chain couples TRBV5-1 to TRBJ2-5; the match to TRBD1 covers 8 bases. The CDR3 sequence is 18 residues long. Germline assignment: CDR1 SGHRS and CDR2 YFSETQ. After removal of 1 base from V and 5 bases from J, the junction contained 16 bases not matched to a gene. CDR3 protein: CASSLKGPGGEGWETQYF. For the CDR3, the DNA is TGCGCCAGCAGCTTGAAGGGGCCAGGGGGCGAAGGGTGGGAGACCCAGTACTTC.

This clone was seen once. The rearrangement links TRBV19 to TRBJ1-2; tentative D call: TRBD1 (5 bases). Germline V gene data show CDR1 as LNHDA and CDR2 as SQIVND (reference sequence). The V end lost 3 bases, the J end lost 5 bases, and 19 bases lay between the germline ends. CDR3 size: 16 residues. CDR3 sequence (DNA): TGTGCCAGTAGTATGCCCTCGTGGGGCTTTGGGTATGGCTACACCTTC. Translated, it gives CASSMPSWGFGYGYTF.